This T cell receptor beta chain was retrieved from a study of PD-L1 blockade in urothelial cancer. This clone is deemed medium-sized. Its specificity is unknown. CDR3 size: 14 residues. Trimming removed 5 bases at V and 9 bases at J, with 15 bases between. Per germline, CDR1 SGHDT and CDR2 YYEEEE. Between 1 and 8 samples, pretreatment and on-treatment, were given by each patient. Study-level findings and limits: More expansion of tumor-associated blood clones, seen at 3 weeks, marked durable-benefit patients.

Profiled with immunoSEQ multiplex PCR; TCRdb holds only in-frame clones, not every one. The table shows tens of thousands of clones, with 84% occurring only once. Sequenced material: PBMCs, taken around atezolizumab (anti-PD-L1) treatment. The receptor was isolated from a man between 60 and 70 years old with urothelial cancer. The V call is TRBV5-6, the J call TRBJ1-6; D may be TRBD1 (6 bases). CDR3 nucleotides: TGTGCCAGCAGTCATAATACAGGGCTTTCACCCCTCCACTTT. This translates into CASSHNTGLSPLHF.